The rows below give T cell receptor beta chains drawn from one sample of a study of blood T cell repertoires in COVID-19. The data were produced by immunoSEQ multiplex PCR, yet TCRdb's version contains in-frame clones alone and is incomplete. The sample has hundreds of thousands of clones, more than 75% seen once. Sequenced sample: peripheral blood. These receptors were collected from a man aged 55 to 70 who had recovered from COVID-19. Each CDR3 is given with its conserved first and last residue. A D gene is named only where the DNA matches it firmly. The size of a clone is reported for some rows only, either as once, few or many, or as a class for expanded clones.

j_call clone_size v_call d_call cdr3_aa cdr3_nt
TRBJ2-7 - TRBV6-2/TRBV6-3 - CASSYRARVLREQYF TGTGCCAGCAGTTATCGGGCGCGGGTTCTTAGGGAGCAGTACTTC
TRBJ2-7 - TRBV7-3 - CASSLSGYEQYF TGTGCCAGCAGCCTTAGCGGCTACGAGCAGTACTTC
TRBJ2-1 - TRBV6-2/TRBV6-3 TRBD2 CASSYGASGSSYNEQFF TGTGCCAGCAGTTACGGAGCTAGCGGAAGCTCCTACAATGAGCAGTTCTTC
TRBJ1-4 - TRBV25-1 - CASSDPQGASNEKLFF TGTGCCAGCAGTGACCCCCAAGGGGCTTCTAATGAAAAACTGTTTTTT
TRBJ2-3 - TRBV5-1 TRBD1 CASNDRASTDTQYF TGCGCCAGCAACGACAGGGCTAGCACAGATACGCAGTATTTT
TRBJ2-4 - TRBV27 TRBD1 CASSLLGQGGRDIQYF TGTGCCAGCAGTTTACTCGGACAGGGGGGGAGAGACATTCAGTACTTC
TRBJ1-6 - TRBV5-8 - CASSLEGDSPLHF TGTGCCAGCAGCTTGGAGGGGGATTCACCCCTCCACTTT
TRBJ1-5 - TRBV28 - CASRLSGKAQPQHF TGTGCCAGCAGGCTCTCAGGGAAGGCTCAGCCCCAGCATTTT
TRBJ2-3 - TRBV11-3 TRBD1 CASSSVQGADTQYF TGTGCCAGCAGCTCCGTACAGGGGGCAGATACGCAGTATTTT
TRBJ2-5 - TRBV7-2 TRBD1 CASSPRGTGGSETQYF TGTGCCAGCAGCCCCCGAGGGACAGGGGGTAGCGAGACCCAGTACTTC
TRBJ1-2 many TRBV5-6 TRBD1 CASSLVGTGANYGYTF TGTGCCAGCAGCTTGGTTGGGACAGGGGCGAACTATGGCTACACCTTC
TRBJ1-2 - TRBV5-1 - CASSLESANYGYTF TGCGCCAGCAGCTTGGAGTCAGCTAACTATGGCTACACCTTC
TRBJ1-4 - TRBV28 - CASSLGRKLFF TGTGCCAGCAGTTTGGGGAGAAAACTGTTTTTT
TRBJ1-1 - TRBV7-8 TRBD1 CASSLVSGGETEAFF TGTGCCAGCAGCTTGGTTTCAGGGGGTGAGACTGAAGCTTTCTTT
TRBJ1-1 many TRBV6-5 - CASSADTNTEAFF TGTGCCAGCAGCGCGGACACGAACACTGAAGCTTTCTTT
TRBJ2-6 - TRBV10-3 - CATPLGQGGHSGANVLTF TGTGCCACCCCCTTAGGTCAGGGGGGCCACTCTGGGGCCAACGTCCTGACTTTC
TRBJ2-3 once TRBV2 - CASRGNSNTQYF TGTGCCAGCAGGGGTAACAGTAATACGCAGTATTTT
TRBJ2-3 - TRBV3-1/TRBV3-2 - CASSPWGGQRPNTQYF TGTGCCAGCAGCCCTTGGGGGGGACAACGTCCTAATACGCAGTATTTT
TRBJ2-5 - TRBV18 - CASSPAVQGQETQYF TGTGCCAGCTCACCCGCCGTGCAGGGCCAAGAGACCCAGTACTTC
TRBJ2-1 - TRBV5-1 - CASSPGWGDNEQFF TGCGCCAGCAGCCCCGGGTGGGGGGACAATGAGCAGTTCTTC
TRBJ2-7 - TRBV10-3 - CAIGELSYEQYF TGTGCCATCGGGGAGCTCTCCTACGAGCAGTACTTC
TRBJ1-5 - TRBV19 - CASSFLSGGNQPQHF TGTGCCAGTAGTTTTCTGTCAGGGGGCAATCAGCCCCAGCATTTT
TRBJ1-2 - TRBV18 - CASSPATALDSGYTF TGTGCCAGCTCACCAGCGACAGCCCTCGACTCGGGCTACACCTTC
TRBJ2-5 - TRBV5-4 TRBD2 CASSGTSGGTNQETQYF TGTGCCAGCAGCGGGACTAGCGGGGGGACAAACCAAGAGACCCAGTACTTC
TRBJ2-5 - TRBV28 - CASSLKSGQETQYF TGTGCCAGCAGTTTAAAAAGCGGTCAAGAGACCCAGTACTTC
TRBJ2-3 - TRBV19 - CASSWGPGTDTQYF TGTGCCAGTAGTTGGGGGCCGGGCACAGATACGCAGTATTTT
TRBJ2-2 few TRBV5-1 - CASSIQGTGELFF TGCGCCAGCAGCATACAGGGAACCGGGGAGCTGTTTTTT
TRBJ1-2 once TRBV7-2 - CASSSRQGNGYTF TGTGCCAGCAGTTCCCGTCAGGGAAATGGCTACACCTTC
TRBJ2-6 - TRBV25-1 - CASNGISGANVLTF TGTGCCAGCAACGGTATCTCTGGGGCCAACGTCCTGACTTTC
TRBJ2-7 - TRBV6-2/TRBV6-3 TRBD2 CASSRSTSGRWQYF TGTGCCAGCAGCCGCTCTACTAGCGGGAGGTGGCAGTACTTC
TRBJ2-3 - TRBV7-2 - CASSLAGANTDTQYF TGTGCCAGCAGCTTAGCGGGGGCCAACACAGATACGCAGTATTTT
TRBJ2-1 once TRBV18 TRBD2 CASSPPGLAGGYEQFF TGTGCCAGCTCACCTCCAGGACTAGCGGGAGGCTATGAGCAGTTCTTC
TRBJ1-1 few TRBV5-1 - CASSYQSGGDAFF TGCGCCAGCAGCTACCAGAGTGGCGGGGACGCTTTCTTT
TRBJ1-3 - TRBV3-1/TRBV3-2 TRBD1 CASSQKGQSNSGNTIYF TGTGCCAGCAGCCAAAAGGGACAGTCCAACTCTGGAAACACCATATATTTT
TRBJ1-1 - TRBV12-3/TRBV12-4 TRBD1 CASSLGQGTEAFF TGTGCCAGCAGTTTAGGACAGGGCACTGAAGCTTTCTTT
TRBJ1-2 - TRBV2 - CAKSEESFYGYTF TGTGCCAAAAGTGAGGAGTCCTTCTATGGCTACACCTTC
TRBJ1-1 - TRBV27 - CASSRRVSTEAFF TGTGCCAGCAGTCGTCGAGTTAGCACTGAAGCTTTCTTT
TRBJ1-1 - TRBV19 TRBD1 CASSIQGAKGTEAFF TGTGCCAGTAGTATACAGGGGGCGAAGGGTACTGAAGCTTTCTTT
TRBJ1-4 once TRBV6-5 - CASSSSTGYEKLFF TGTGCCAGCAGTTCCAGTACAGGGTACGAAAAACTGTTTTTT
TRBJ1-1 - TRBV19 TRBD1 CASSELGQGEGTEAFF TGTGCCAGTAGTGAACTTGGACAGGGAGAGGGGACTGAAGCTTTCTTT
TRBJ1-2 - TRBV19 - CASSMNRVDSGYTF TGTGCCAGTAGTATGAACAGGGTAGACTCTGGCTACACCTTC